The 8 T cell receptor beta chains presented below share a single source sample, sequenced in a study of T cell responses to AZD1222 COVID-19 vaccine. The protocol was immunoSEQ multiplex PCR, while the TCRdb copy is restricted to in-frame clones and leaves out a portion. In the table there are 120,000 or so clones, roughly 90% of which are singletons. Source: peripheral blood, taken on day 0 of AZD1222 vaccination. The receptors were sampled from an adult in good health.

V usage is TRBV12-5 and J usage is TRBJ2-7; D call uncertain. Germline lookup yields CDR1 LGHNT and CDR2 FRNRAP. Trimming shortened V by 10 bases and J by 0 bases, and 31 bases separated the two germline ends. The CDR3 has 19 residues. This CDR3 is CATSTGHPRLDPSSYEQYF. Here the CDR3 DNA reads TGTGCTACGTCGACCGGGCATCCACGCCTCGACCCAAGCTCCTACGAGCAGTACTTC.

The chain combines TRBV7-3 with TRBJ2-7; TRBD2 matches at 9 bases. This CDR3 is 16 amino acids long. From germline, CDR1 is SGHTA and CDR2 FQGTGA. The V gene end was trimmed by 7 bases and the J gene end by 0 bases; junction bases not matched to a gene: 10. In nucleotides, the CDR3 is TGTGCCAGCACCAAAGCTGCTAGCGGGAACTCCTACGAGCAGTACTTC. Amino acid sequence: CASTKAASGNSYEQYF.

The chain is built from TRBV7-2 and TRBJ1-1; 10 bases agree with TRBD1. Trimming cost V 5 bases and J 4 bases; bases outside gene matches: 7. Germline loops: CDR1 SGHTA, CDR2 FQGNSA. The CDR3 totals 15 residues. CDR3 in amino acids: CASSPDRGRITEAFF. DNA for the CDR3: TGTGCCAGCAGCCCCGACAGGGGGCGCATCACTGAAGCTTTCTTT. Full variable domain (outside the CDR3, taken from reference TRBV7-2 and TRBJ1-1): GAGVSQSPSNKVTEKGKDVELRCDPISGHTALYWYRQSLGQGLEFLIYFQGNSAPDKSGLPSDRFSAERTGGSVSTLTIQRTQQEDSAVYLCASSPDRGRITEAFFGQGTRLTVV.

This chain joins TRBV19 and TRBJ2-7; D gene ambiguous. Trimming left V 7 bases short and J 3 bases short, with 16 bases between. CDR3 size: 14 residues. The germline CDR1 and CDR2 sequences are LNHDA and SQIVND (reference sequence). CDR3: CASTIALGDYEQYF. The CDR3 DNA reads as TGTGCCAGTACTATCGCCCTCGGCGACTACGAGCAGTACTTC.

The chain combines TRBV5-4 with TRBJ2-7; 10 bases are shared with TRBD2. V lost 2 bases, J lost 5 bases, and 7 bases stayed unmatched. The CDR3 contains 15 residues. Germline values: CDR1 SGHNT, CDR2 YYREEE (reference sequence). CDR3 loop: CASSFRLAGAHEQYF. The DNA for the CDR3 is TGTGCCAGCAGCTTTCGTCTAGCGGGGGCACACGAGCAGTACTTC.

A single count supports this clone. The rearrangement links TRBV5-6 to TRBJ2-7; TRBD2 agrees at 10 bases. Germline trimming cut 0 bases from V and 1 base from J; bases unmatched to any gene: 7. The V gene's germline CDR1 is SGHDT and CDR2 YYEEEE. The CDR3 length is 17 residues. The CDR3 reads CASSLASGGTLSYEQYF. Written as DNA, the CDR3 is TGTGCCAGCAGCTTGGCTAGCGGGGGCACCTTATCCTACGAGCAGTACTTC.

This chain connects TRBV28 to TRBJ1-1; 8 nucleotides match TRBD1. The CDR3 is made up of 13 amino acids. Germline V gene sequence: CDR1 MDHEN, CDR2 SYDVKM. Germline trimming cut 6 bases from V and 3 bases from J; bases unmatched to any gene: 3. The CDR3 protein is CASRTQGDTEAFF. The CDR3 region has the DNA TGTGCCAGCAGGACACAGGGGGACACTGAAGCTTTCTTT.

Only one count was recorded for this clone. The V gene is TRBV6-2 or TRBV6-3, the J gene TRBJ2-3, with 8 bases lining up with TRBD2. Losses at the gene ends were 4 bases for V and 3 bases for J; bases not matched to a gene: 15. There are 18 residues in the CDR3. The V gene's germline CDR1 is MNHEY and CDR2 SVGEGT. DNA for the CDR3: TGTGCCAGCAGTTCAGTGACGGGGGCGGGAGGTGTTACAGATACGCAGTATTTT. It encodes CASSSVTGAGGVTDTQYF.